Presented here are 29 T cell receptor beta chains from one specimen sequenced in a study of shared clonotypes between healthy human individuals. Libraries were prepared by immunoSEQ multiplex PCR; TCRdb keeps only in-frame clonotypes and omits some of them. This table holds 800,000 or so clones, about 97% found once. Naivety among CD8 cells was defined by CD45RO negativity and positive CCR7 selection, thereby excluding terminally differentiated effector memory CD45RA+ cells. Input material: naive CD8+ T cells sorted from blood. The receptors come from a man aged 25-45 years in good health.

The chain employs TRBV9 and TRBJ1-2, with D tentatively TRBD1 (5 bases). The V gene lost 5 bases and the J gene lost 8 bases, with 10 bases spanning the gap. Germline CDR1 and CDR2: SGDLS and YYNGEE. The CDR3 runs 11 residues. The CDR3: CASRQGIGYTF. The CDR3 coding sequence is TGTGCCAGCAGGCAGGGAATCGGCTACACCTTC. The whole variable domain, remainder taken from reference TRBV9 and TRBJ1-2, is DSGVTQTPKHLITATGQRVTLRCSPRSGDLSVYWYQQSLDQGLQFLIQYYNGEERAKGNILERFSAQQFPDLHSELNLSSLELGDSALYFCASRQGIGYTFGSGTRLTVV.

This rearrangement joins TRBV7-6 to TRBJ2-7; 8 bases fit TRBD2. Germline trimming cut 5 bases from V and 3 bases from J; bases unmatched to any gene: 12. The CDR3 length is 16 residues. CDR1 and CDR2 from the germline V gene are SGHVS and FNYEAQ. Here the CDR3 reads CASSRTGLADRYEQYF. CDR3 in DNA: TGTGCCAGCAGCAGAACCGGACTAGCAGACCGCTACGAGCAGTACTTC.

V is TRBV6-5 and J is TRBJ2-7, with a possible D match to TRBD2 (5 bases). Germline CDR1 is MNHEY and CDR2 is SVGAGI. The length of the CDR3 is 15 residues. Deletions cut 8 bases from V and 5 bases from J, with 22 bases between. The CDR3 DNA reads TGTGCCAGCTCGATCATCGGGGTAATGATCAACGAGCAGTACTTC. Its protein is CASSIIGVMINEQYF.

V is TRBV4-1 and J is TRBJ2-1; 11 positions agree with TRBD2. The germline gives CDR1 MGHRA, CDR2 YSYEKL. Trimming removed 3 bases from V and 6 bases from J; junction bases left unmatched: 4. CDR3 length equals 15 residues. The CDR3, as DNA: TGCGCCAGCAGCCAGACTAGCGGGATGCTCAATGAGCAGTTCTTC. Protein sequence: CASSQTSGMLNEQFF.

The chain employs TRBV27 and TRBJ1-5, with D unresolved. The CDR3 covers 14 residues. Trimming left V 5 bases short and J 2 bases short, with 10 bases between. Germline assignment: CDR1 MNHEY and CDR2 SMNVEV (reference sequence). The CDR3 DNA follows: TGTGCCAGCAGTCCTTTAATCGGCAATCAGCCCCAGCATTTT. Amino acids: CASSPLIGNQPQHF.

Of note for this clone: Other DNA sequences in this sample translate to the same CDR3. The chain uses TRBV7-9 and TRBJ2-7; TRBD1 matches at 10 bases. V shed 4 bases, J shed 3 bases, and the junction held 3 bases outside the gene matches. This CDR3 spans 14 amino acids. Germline V gene data show CDR1 as SEHNR and CDR2 as FQNEAQ (reference sequence). CDR3 nucleotide sequence: TGTGCCAGCAGCTCGACAGGGGGCAGCTACGAGCAGTACTTC. Amino acids: CASSSTGGSYEQYF.

Concerning this clone itself: Other DNA sequences in the sample encode the same CDR3. The chain recombines TRBV7-9 with TRBJ2-1, with D possibly being TRBD2 (6 bases). Trimming removed 1 base from V and 5 bases from J, with 12 bases in between. Germline assignment: CDR1 SEHNR and CDR2 FQNEAQ (reference sequence). There are 15 residues in the CDR3. The CDR3 spells CASSLVGGTHNEQFF. CDR3 DNA: TGTGCCAGCAGCTTAGTTGGGGGGACTCACAATGAGCAGTTCTTC. The full variable domain, its missing parts supplied by reference TRBV7-9 and TRBJ2-1, is DTGVSQNPRHKITKRGQNVTFRCDPISEHNRLYWYRQTLGQGPEFLTYFQNEAQLEKSRLLSDRFSAERPKGSFSTLEIQRTEQGDSAMYLCASSLVGGTHNEQFFGPGTRLTVL.

This chain uses TRBV9 with TRBJ1-5; 8 bases align to TRBD1. Trimming at V came to 2 bases and at J to 6 bases, leaving 4 bases not matched to a gene. The CDR3 is 14 amino acids. Per germline, CDR1 SGDLS and CDR2 YYNGEE. CDR3 sequence (DNA): TGTGCCAGCAGCGTCACTGACAGGGGTCAGCCCCAGCATTTT. Translation gives CASSVTDRGQPQHF.

The CDR3 sequence: CASSDEQFLQPQHF. DNA for the CDR3: TGCGCCAGCAGTGACGAACAGTTCCTACAGCCCCAGCATTTT. The chain recombines TRBV10-2 with TRBJ1-5; D uncertain. The CDR3 has 14 residues. Trimming left V 3 bases short and J 7 bases short, with 13 bases between. Germline loops: CDR1 WSHSY, CDR2 SAAADI.

The rearrangement joins TRBV28 to TRBJ2-2; tentatively, D is TRBD1 (6 bases). The CDR3 is 16 amino acids. Germline CDR1 is MDHEN and CDR2 is SYDVKM. V was cut by 6 bases and J by 4 bases, with 18 bases left in between. CDR3 nucleotide sequence: TGTGCCAGCAGCCCATTAAGACAGGACCGCACCGGGGAGCTGTTTTTT. It translates to CASSPLRQDRTGELFF.

This rearrangement joins TRBV5-1 to TRBJ2-7; TRBD2 matches 15 bases. V lost 4 bases to trimming and J lost 3 bases; unmatched junction nucleotides: 5. The germline CDR1 and CDR2 sequences are SGHRS and YFSETQ. CDR3 length equals 16 residues. The CDR3 loop is CASSAGLAGGSYEQYF. CDR3 coding DNA: TGCGCCAGCAGCGCCGGACTAGCGGGAGGGAGCTACGAGCAGTACTTC.

The chain carries TRBV7-8 and TRBJ2-2; 9 nucleotides line up with TRBD1. The CDR3 consists of 17 residues. The V and J ends lost 6 bases and 4 bases, in that order; junction bases with no gene match: 12. CDR1 SGHVS and CDR2 FQNEAQ come from the germline V gene. In DNA form, the CDR3 reads TGTGCCAGCAGACATACCCGGGACAGGGTTTTCACCGGGGAGCTGTTTTTT. Amino acids: CASRHTRDRVFTGELFF.

The chain combines TRBV6-1 with TRBJ1-2, with D possibly being TRBD1 (6 bases). There are 12 residues in the CDR3. CDR1 and CDR2 from the germline V gene are MNHNS and SASEGT. The ends were cut back, 7 bases at V and 7 bases at J, with 13 bases in the middle. The CDR3: CASKEGGFGYTF. CDR3 in DNA: TGTGCCAGCAAGGAAGGGGGTTTTGGCTACACCTTC.

The chain employs TRBV9 and TRBJ2-5; unclear D gene. CDR3 length: 14 residues. Germline V lookup: CDR1 SGDLS, CDR2 YYNGEE. V was trimmed by 2 bases and J by 0 bases, leaving 8 bases between them. The CDR3 sequence: CASSVEWNQETQYF. For the CDR3, the DNA is TGTGCCAGCAGCGTGGAGTGGAACCAAGAGACCCAGTACTTC.

A single count supports this clone. This chain connects TRBV13 to TRBJ2-6; TRBD2 matches 7 bases. Germline-derived CDR1 and CDR2 are PRHDT and FYEKMQ (reference sequence). The CDR3 runs to 16 residues. V dropped 5 bases and J dropped 2; count of bases not matched to a gene: 6. CDR3 coding DNA: TGTGCCAGCAGCCCCTTGGGGGGGACTGGGGCCAACGTCCTGACTTTC. Translated: CASSPLGGTGANVLTF.

The V and J genes are TRBV27 and TRBJ2-1, with D unresolved. The germline CDR1 and CDR2 sequences are MNHEY and SMNVEV (reference sequence). The ends were cut back, 2 bases at V and 0 bases at J, with 14 bases in the middle. The CDR3 has 17 residues. CDR3 residues: CASSLVPPWGSYNEQFF. The CDR3, as DNA: TGTGCCAGCAGTTTAGTACCCCCGTGGGGCTCCTACAATGAGCAGTTCTTC.

About this clone itself: The identical CDR3 is also encoded by other nucleotide sequences in the sample. The J gene is TRBJ2-7, the V gene TRBV9, with D maybe TRBD2 (5 bases). The CDR3 has 13 residues. Trimming stripped 0 bases from V and 6 bases from J, with 10 bases between. The germline gives CDR1 SGDLS, CDR2 YYNGEE. CDR3 residues: CASSVGLAGEQYF. As DNA, the CDR3 is TGTGCCAGCAGCGTAGGGCTAGCTGGCGAGCAGTACTTC.

This clone was found a few times. J is TRBJ2-1 and V is TRBV7-2; no definite D call. From germline, CDR1 is SGHTA and CDR2 FQGNSA. The CDR3 has 14 amino acids. The V end was cut by 1 base, the J end by 8 bases, with 12 bases between. The DNA of the CDR3 is TGTGCCAGCAGCTTAGATGGTCCCCTCGATGAGCAGTTCTTC. The encoded protein is CASSLDGPLDEQFF.

This sequence joins TRBV6-5 and TRBJ1-5; perhaps TRBD1 as D (6 bases). CDR3 length: 15 residues. With 2 bases removed from V and 5 bases from J, the gap between germline ends came to 13 bases. Germline V CDR1 and CDR2: MNHEY, SVGAGI. Here the CDR3 reads CASSYGRGEDQPQHF. The CDR3 bases are TGTGCCAGCAGTTACGGCAGGGGAGAGGATCAGCCCCAGCATTTT.

V usage is TRBV11-2 and J usage is TRBJ2-7; 9 positions agree with TRBD2. The V gene's germline CDR1 is SGHAT and CDR2 FQNNGV. CDR3 length: 19 residues. V dropped 1 base and J dropped 0; count of bases not matched to a gene: 13. The chain's CDR3 is CASSLATGLAPTLSYEQYF. CDR3 nucleotides: TGTGCCAGCAGCTTAGCAACGGGACTAGCACCTACTCTCTCCTACGAGCAGTACTTC.

This chain links TRBV12-5 with TRBJ2-1; 10 positions match TRBD2. Germline trimming cut 0 bases from V and 7 bases from J; bases unmatched to any gene: 6. The length of the CDR3 is 16 residues. From germline, CDR1 is LGHNT and CDR2 FRNRAP. CDR3 DNA sequence: TGTGCTAGTGGTTTGGTACTCGCTAGCGGGAGTAATGAGCAGTTCTTC. As protein: CASGLVLASGSNEQFF.

The chain combines TRBV27 with TRBJ1-1; 8 bases fit TRBD1. V lost 6 bases, J lost 3 bases, and 3 bases stayed unmatched. The CDR3 runs to 13 residues. Per the germline V gene, CDR1 is MNHEY and CDR2 is SMNVEV (reference sequence). CDR3 nucleotide sequence: TGTGCCAGCAGGCCGGGACAGGACACTGAAGCTTTCTTT. Its protein is CASRPGQDTEAFF.

The gene calls are TRBV28 and TRBJ2-2; TRBD2 agrees at 12 bases. CDR1 and CDR2 (germline): MDHEN, SYDVKM. CDR3 length equals 15 residues. With 2 bases clipped from V and 7 bases from J, the junction kept 2 bases outside the gene matches. DNA for the CDR3: TGTGCCAGCAGTTTACTAGCGGGAGGGGACGGGGAGCTGTTTTTT. Its protein product is CASSLLAGGDGELFF.

The chain joins TRBV4-1 to TRBJ1-1; perhaps TRBD1 as D (6 bases). The V end lost 4 bases, the J end lost 4 bases, and 13 bases lay between the germline ends. Germline CDR1 and CDR2: MGHRA and YSYEKL. The length of the CDR3 is 14 residues. CDR3 in amino acids: CASSLTTGTTEAFF. The CDR3 bases are TGCGCCAGCAGCCTAACGACAGGTACCACTGAAGCTTTCTTT.

The rearrangement joins TRBV5-1 to TRBJ2-7; D remains unclear. Trimming stripped 2 bases from V and 0 bases from J, with 6 bases between. The CDR3 length is 13 residues. The germline CDR1 and CDR2 sequences are SGHRS and YFSETQ. CDR3 amino acids: CASSFYSSYEQYF. For the CDR3, the DNA is TGCGCCAGCAGCTTTTACAGCTCCTACGAGCAGTACTTC.

This clone is a singleton in its sample. The chain combines TRBV7-6 with TRBJ2-5; D might be TRBD2 (5 bases). V shed 2 bases and J shed 0 bases, with 13 bases lying between them. This CDR3 spans 16 amino acids. Per germline, CDR1 SGHVS and CDR2 FNYEAQ. The CDR3 is CASSLRTDGNQETQYF. The DNA of the CDR3 is TGTGCCAGCAGCTTAAGGACGGACGGGAACCAAGAGACCCAGTACTTC. Full variable domain (rest looked up from reference TRBV7-6 and TRBJ2-5): GAGVSQSPRYKVTKRGQDVALRCDPISGHVSLYWYRQALGQGPEFLTYFNYEAQQDKSGLPNDRFSAERPEGSISTLTIQRTEQRDSAMYRCASSLRTDGNQETQYFGPGTRLLVL.

The gene calls are TRBV29-1 and TRBJ1-1, with D possibly TRBD1 on 5 matching bases. Germline V CDR1 and CDR2: SQVTM, ANQGSEA. V was clipped by 6 bases and J by 1 base, with 21 bases between them. The CDR3 is 16 amino acids. The CDR3: CSVSGLEGRRNTEAFF. CDR3 nucleotides: TGCAGCGTCTCAGGGCTCGAGGGGCGGAGGAACACTGAAGCTTTCTTT. Complete variable domain (other parts from reference TRBV29-1 and TRBJ1-1): SAVISQKPSRDICQRGTSLTIQCQVDSQVTMMFWYRQQPGQSLTLIATANQGSEATYESGFVIDKFPISRPNLTFSTLTVSNMSPEDSSIYLCSVSGLEGRRNTEAFFGQGTRLTVV.

This clone was picked up one time. This rearrangement joins TRBV7-9 to TRBJ2-5; 8 positions match TRBD1. From germline, CDR1 is SEHNR and CDR2 FQNEAQ (reference sequence). The CDR3 runs 15 residues. V was pared by 5 bases and J by 4 bases, with 9 bases of the junction left unmatched. As DNA, the CDR3 is TGTGCCAGCAGCCCTGGGACAGGCTCGAGAGAGACCCAGTACTTC. As protein: CASSPGTGSRETQYF.

This sequence joins TRBV7-9 and TRBJ2-2; D might be TRBD2 (5 bases). CDR1 and CDR2 from the germline V gene are SEHNR and FQNEAQ (reference sequence). Trimming shortened V by 6 bases and J by 1 base, and 12 bases separated the two germline ends. The CDR3 length is 15 residues. The CDR3 region is CASRSGRENTGELFF. CDR3 sequence (DNA): TGTGCCAGCAGGTCAGGACGGGAGAACACCGGGGAGCTGTTTTTT.